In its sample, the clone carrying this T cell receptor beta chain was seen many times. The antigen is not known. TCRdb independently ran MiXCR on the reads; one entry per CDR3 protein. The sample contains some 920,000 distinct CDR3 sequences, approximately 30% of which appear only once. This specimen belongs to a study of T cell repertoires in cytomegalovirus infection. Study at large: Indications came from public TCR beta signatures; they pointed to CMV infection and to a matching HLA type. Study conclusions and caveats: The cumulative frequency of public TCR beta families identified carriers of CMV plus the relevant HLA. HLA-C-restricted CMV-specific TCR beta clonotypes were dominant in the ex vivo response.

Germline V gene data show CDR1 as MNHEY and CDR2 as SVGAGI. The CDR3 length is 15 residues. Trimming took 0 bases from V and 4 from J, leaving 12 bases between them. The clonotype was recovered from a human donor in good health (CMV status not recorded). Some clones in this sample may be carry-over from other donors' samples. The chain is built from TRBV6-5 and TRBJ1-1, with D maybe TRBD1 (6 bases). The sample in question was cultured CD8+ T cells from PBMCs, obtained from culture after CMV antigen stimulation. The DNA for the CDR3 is TGTGCCAGCAGTTACTCGAGAGGGGGTGGCACTGAAGCTTTCTTT. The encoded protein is CASSYSRGGGTEAFF.